Below are 25 T cell receptor beta chains sequenced from a single sample in a study of T cells in Graves' hyperthyroidism and ophthalmopathy. RNA transcripts yielded amplified TCR beta CDR3 regions. During a first-round RT-PCR of the TCR CDR3, the HTBI primer set was used. Via MiXCR, TCRdb re-called the multiplex PCR reads, giving one row per CDR3 protein. The repertoire holds more than 550,000 distinct CDR3 sequences, with around 16% as singletons. Sequencing was carried out using blood. These TCRs come from a man over 45 with Graves' hyperthyroidism.

This clonotype was seen ten or more times. The rearrangement uses TRBV10-2 and TRBJ2-3, with 8 positions matching TRBD2. V shed 7 bases and J 4 bases; nucleotides not matched to a gene: 16. Per the germline V gene, CDR1 is WSHSY and CDR2 is SAAADI. This CDR3 comprises 17 residues. In nucleotides, the CDR3 is TGCGCCAGCACCGCGGCGGGAGCGGGAGTTCTGGCAGATACGCAGTATTTT. Protein: CASTAAGAGVLADTQYF.

This clonotype occurred many times. This chain links TRBV3-1 with TRBJ1-1; D gene ambiguous. Germline V gene data show CDR1 as LGHDT and CDR2 as YNNKEL (reference sequence). CDR3 size: 13 residues. The ends were cut back, 2 bases at V and 3 bases at J, with 7 bases in the middle. The DNA for the CDR3 is TGTGCCAGCAGCCAATTAAGGGACACTGAAGCTTTCTTT. This encodes CASSQLRDTEAFF.

This clonotype was counted many times. The rearrangement uses TRBV20-1 and TRBJ2-3; 8 positions match TRBD1. The CDR3 length is 14 residues. The V gene end was trimmed by 3 bases and the J gene end by 2 bases; junction bases not matched to a gene: 4. Germline CDR1 and CDR2: DFQATT and SNEGSKA (reference sequence). CDR3 nucleotide sequence: TGCAGTGCTAGGGGGACAGGATACACAGATACGCAGTATTTT. As protein: CSARGTGYTDTQYF.

The sample holds many counts of this clonotype. The chain links TRBV20-1 to TRBJ2-1, with D perhaps TRBD1 or TRBD2 (6 bases each). Germline loops: CDR1 DFQATT, CDR2 SNEGSKA (reference sequence). Trimming removed 6 bases at V and 2 bases at J, with 17 bases between. This CDR3 region has 15 residues. The DNA of the CDR3 is TGCAGTGCGCGTACGGGGGCAGGGGCCTACAATGAGCAGTTCTTC. Residues: CSARTGAGAYNEQFF.

This clonotype was observed a single time. J is TRBJ2-3 and V is TRBV19, with 7 nucleotides matching TRBD2. This CDR3 spans 17 amino acids. The J segment lost 3 bases and the V segment lost 1 base, leaving 10 bases of the junction unmatched. CDR1 and CDR2 (germline): LNHDA, SQIVND (reference sequence). CDR3 loop: CASSIAPWREPTDTQYF. For the CDR3, the DNA is TGTGCCAGTAGTATAGCCCCCTGGCGGGAGCCAACAGATACGCAGTATTTT.

This clonotype came up many times. The gene calls are TRBV11-2 and TRBJ1-2; D is uncertain. The V end lost 1 base, the J end lost 5 bases, and 11 bases lay between the germline ends. The CDR3 is 14 residues long. The V gene's germline CDR1 is SGHAT and CDR2 FQNNGV. This chain's CDR3 is CASSLGSWVYGYTF. Here the CDR3 DNA reads TGTGCCAGCAGCTTAGGATCTTGGGTTTATGGCTACACCTTC.

In this sample, this clonotype turned up many times. The chain couples TRBV27 to TRBJ1-1; TRBD1 agrees at 9 bases. CDR3 size: 15 residues. From germline, CDR1 is MNHEY and CDR2 SMNVEV (reference sequence). The J segment lost 5 bases and the V segment lost 4 bases, leaving 8 bases of the junction unmatched. The CDR3 region has the DNA TGTGCCAGCAGTTCCCACTACAGGGGGCGAACTGAAGCTTTCTTT. The encoded protein is CASSSHYRGRTEAFF.

This clonotype was seen a handful of times. The V and J genes are TRBV19 and TRBJ1-4, with D perhaps matching TRBD1 (6 bases). The CDR3 contains 15 residues. V lost 7 bases, J lost 5 bases, and 17 bases lay in between. The germline V gene encodes CDR1 LNHDA and CDR2 SQIVND (reference sequence). CDR3 coding DNA: TGTGCCAGTACTCCACAGCGAGGGGGAAATGAAAAACTGTTTTTT. It specifies CASTPQRGGNEKLFF. Filled out from reference TRBV19 and TRBJ1-4, the complete variable domain reads DGGITQSPKYLFRKEGQNVTLSCEQNLNHDAMYWYRQDPGQGLRLIYYSQIVNDFQKGDIAEGYSVSREKKESFPLTVTSAQKNPTAFYLCASTPQRGGNEKLFFGSGTQLSVL.

This clonotype was counted ten times or more. The chain is built from TRBV11-2 and TRBJ2-2; D not resolved. Germline loops: CDR1 SGHAT, CDR2 FQNNGV. The V end was cut by 5 bases, the J end by 4 bases, with 8 bases between. This CDR3 spans 13 amino acids. The CDR3 here is CASSVVVTGELFF. In DNA form, the CDR3 reads TGTGCCAGCAGCGTCGTTGTCACCGGGGAGCTGTTTTTT.

In the case of this clonotype: A junction boundary mismatches the germline segment, possibly from a read error. The chain is built from TRBV28 and TRBJ1-6, with D unresolved. CDR1 is MDHEN and CDR2 is SYDVKM in the germline V gene. The CDR3 is 14 amino acids. The CDR3: CASRIGRNNSLLHF. The CDR3 DNA sequence: TGTGCCAGCAGAATTGGACGGAATAATTCACTCCTCCACTTT.

The table lists this clonotype with a few counts. The chain joins TRBV20-1 to TRBJ2-5, with D perhaps matching TRBD1 (6 bases). The CDR3 sequence is 14 residues long. Per the germline V gene, CDR1 is DFQATT and CDR2 is SNEGSKA (reference sequence). V dropped 1 base and J dropped 10 bases, with 19 bases sitting between them. Here the CDR3 reads CSARVPDRPGNQYF. CDR3 sequence (DNA): TGCAGTGCTAGAGTACCGGACAGACCTGGGAACCAGTACTTC.

This clonotype has only a few counts. V is TRBV5-1 and J is TRBJ2-3, with 8 bases that match TRBD2. V lost 0 bases and J lost 1; bases outside the gene matches: 4. This CDR3 has 16 amino acids. CDR1 and CDR2 (germline): SGHRS, YFSETQ. CDR3 in amino acids: CASSLEVSGGTDTQYF. Here the CDR3 DNA reads TGCGCCAGCAGCTTGGAAGTTAGCGGGGGCACAGATACGCAGTATTTT.

This clonotype was seen at least ten times. This chain joins TRBV12-3 or TRBV12-4 and TRBJ2-7; D is unclear. V lost 10 bases to trimming and J lost 0 bases, with 13 bases between them. CDR3 length equals 13 residues. The CDR3 region has the DNA TGTGCCACCGGCGGCACACACTCCTACGAGCAGTACTTC. Amino acids: CATGGTHSYEQYF.

In regard to this clonotype: A much larger clone differs from this one at a single base, so this may be a read error. V is TRBV3-1 and J is TRBJ1-1, with D uncertain. The CDR3 runs to 14 residues. Looked up from germline, CDR1 is LGHDT and CDR2 is YNNKEL (reference sequence). CDR3 region: CASSQAGSNTEASF. The CDR3 nucleotides are TGTGCCAGCAGCCAAGCGGGATCCAACACTGAAGCTTCCTTT.

The rearrangement uses TRBV10-1 and TRBJ1-1; D uncertain. From germline, CDR1 is WNHNN and CDR2 SYGVQD (reference sequence). V was trimmed by 8 bases and J by 2 bases, leaving 12 bases between them. The CDR3 totals 13 residues. The CDR3 coding sequence is TGCGCCAGCCACGGGTCTCACAACACTGAAGCTTTCTTT. Translated: CASHGSHNTEAFF.

The gene calls are TRBV19 and TRBJ2-2; D remains unclear. Germline V gene data show CDR1 as LNHDA and CDR2 as SQIVND (reference sequence). The CDR3 extends over 15 amino acids. V shed 1 base and J shed 6 bases, with 12 bases lying between them. CDR3 loop: CASSIGGLLSGELFF. For the CDR3, the DNA is TGTGCCAGTAGTATAGGTGGGCTGTTATCCGGGGAGCTGTTTTTT.

The chain uses TRBV20-1 and TRBJ1-5; 7 bases are shared with TRBD1. With 1 base clipped from V and 3 bases from J, the junction kept 9 bases outside the gene matches. The CDR3 has 16 amino acids. CDR1 is DFQATT, CDR2 SNEGSKA, per germline (reference sequence). CDR3 loop: CSARGQVRGYNQPQHF. In nucleotides, the CDR3 is TGCAGTGCTAGAGGACAGGTCAGGGGGTACAATCAGCCCCAGCATTTT.

The V gene is TRBV20-1, the J gene TRBJ2-5, with 11 bases matching TRBD2. The CDR3 is made up of 16 amino acids. Looked up from germline, CDR1 is DFQATT and CDR2 is SNEGSKA (reference sequence). Losses at the gene ends were 5 bases for V and 1 base for J; bases not matched to a gene: 9. DNA for the CDR3: TGCAGTGCTCCCCGGGCTAGCGGGAGGAGCCAAGAGACCCAGTACTTC. Amino acids: CSAPRASGRSQETQYF.

This chain connects TRBV29-1 to TRBJ2-3; no clear D. Trimming took off 8 bases at V and 3 bases at J, with 18 bases between the two ends. This CDR3 contains 14 residues. Germline V gene sequence: CDR1 SQVTM, CDR2 ANQGSEA. The CDR3 region is CSLGVAPRTDTQYF. CDR3 coding DNA: TGCAGCCTTGGGGTAGCTCCAAGGACAGATACGCAGTATTTT.

This clonotype was observed many times. The genes are TRBV2 and TRBJ1-5; the D gene is possibly TRBD1 (5 bases). This CDR3 is 17 amino acids long. V lost 3 bases and J 0 bases, leaving 15 bases between the germline ends. The germline V gene encodes CDR1 SNHLY and CDR2 FYNNEI. The CDR3 protein is CASSEGVWAYSNQPQHF. CDR3 DNA: TGTGCCAGCAGTGAGGGGGTTTGGGCCTATAGCAATCAGCCCCAGCATTTT.

Many counts were recorded for this clonotype. The chain employs TRBV11-2 and TRBJ1-4, with no clear D. Trimming took off 4 bases at V and 5 bases at J, with 14 bases between the two ends. CDR3 size: 15 residues. CDR1 is SGHAT, CDR2 FQNNGV, per germline. For the CDR3, the DNA is TGTGCCAGCAGCTCGCCTTTTAAGGCCAATGAAAAACTGTTTTTT. This encodes CASSSPFKANEKLFF.

This clonotype was observed a handful of times. The V gene is TRBV20-1, the J gene TRBJ1-2, with 7 positions matching TRBD1. J gave up 10 bases and V 5 bases, and 13 bases lay outside the gene matches. Germline V gives CDR1 DFQATT, CDR2 SNEGSKA (reference sequence). The CDR3 spans 13 residues. CDR3 residues: CSAAGTAESDYTF. In DNA, the CDR3 is TGCAGTGCTGCCGGGACAGCGGAATCAGACTACACCTTC.

This sequence joins TRBV6-2 or TRBV6-3 and TRBJ1-2; possible D gene TRBD1, 5 bases. The CDR3 sequence is 16 residues long. V lost 5 bases and J 3 bases, leaving 19 bases between the germline ends. CDR1 is MNHEY, CDR2 SVGEGT, per germline. CDR3 sequence: CASSTQTASLHYGYTF. CDR3 DNA sequence: TGTGCCAGCAGTACCCAGACAGCCTCGCTTCACTATGGCTACACCTTC.

The J gene is TRBJ1-3, the V gene TRBV28; D remains ambiguous. The CDR3 runs 13 residues. The germline V and J ends were trimmed by 7 bases and 1 base, with 8 bases remaining between them. CDR1 and CDR2 from the germline V gene are MDHEN and SYDVKM. Written as DNA, the CDR3 is TGTGCCAGCATCGGGTATTCTGGAAACACCATATATTTT. This translates into CASIGYSGNTIYF.

About this clonotype: Since a much larger clone is just one base distant, this may be a read error. The chain recombines TRBV12-3 or TRBV12-4 with TRBJ2-7; no clear D. Trimming cost V 10 bases and J 0 bases, with 13 bases left between them. This CDR3 contains 13 residues. CDR3 in DNA: TGTGCCACCGTCGGCACACACTCCTACGAGCAGTACTTC. Its protein product is CATVGTHSYEQYF.